The present TCR beta chain was sequenced within a study of blood T cell repertoires in COVID-19. Study-wide context: The United States, Italy and Spain provided the acute and convalescent COVID-19 samples.

This clone appeared a single time. This sample includes further DNA sequences coding for the same CDR3. Only in-frame clones appear in the TCRdb table, and some are missing; sequencing was by immunoSEQ multiplex PCR. The sample has approximately 240,000 clones; about nine tenths are singletons. With V trimmed by 4 bases and J by 9 bases, 3 bases remained unmatched. The CDR3 loop spans 14 amino acids. The germline V gene encodes CDR1 SNHLY and CDR2 FYNNEI. The source is a woman younger than 45 with acute COVID-19. This chain links TRBV2 with TRBJ2-1; 13 nucleotides align to TRBD2. Sequencing used PBMCs or T cells enriched from blood (not recorded which). The CDR3 loop is CASSVGLAGVEQFF. Written as DNA, the CDR3 is TGTGCCAGCAGTGTAGGACTAGCGGGAGTTGAGCAGTTCTTC.